The sequence of this TCR beta chain was determined in a study of T cells in women clearing cervical HPV infection. On this clone: The read ends 3 residues before the CDR3 terminus; that terminus is restored from the germline J gene.

Profiled with immunoSEQ multiplex PCR; TCRdb holds only in-frame clones, not every one. The data include more than 10,000 clones; the top ten clones carry about a tenth. The CDR3 covers 16 residues. Germline loops: CDR1 LNHDA, CDR2 SQIVND (reference sequence). V shed 6 bases, J shed 4 bases, and the junction held 14 bases outside the gene matches. The TCR originated in a woman aged 18-70 years with a cervical HPV16 infection that either progressed to CIN3+ or cleared (not recorded which). The chain joins TRBV19 to TRBJ1-2; TRBD1 agrees at 7 bases. The sample comprised blood buffy coat. The CDR3: CASSPNWEAGGYGYTF. The part of the CDR3 DNA that was read is TGTGCCAGTAGCCCTAATTGGGAGGCAGGGGGCTATGGC.